This TCR beta chain emerged from a study of patients and donors after allogeneic stem cell transplantation. V lost 5 bases, J lost 8 bases, and 10 bases stayed unmatched. This CDR3 contains 16 residues. TCRdb itself ran the RT-PCR reads through MiXCR, one entry per CDR3 protein. The data contain roughly 230,000 distinct CDR3 sequences, 12% to 15% of them singletons. The sequenced material came from blood, either unsorted or a sorted T cell fraction (not recorded which). The chain employs TRBV12-3 or TRBV12-4 and TRBJ2-1; 12 bases line up with TRBD2. This TCR derives from a human donor who was either an allogeneic HSCT recipient or a stem cell or donor lymphocyte infusion donor (not recorded which). It is not recorded whose cells these are; they may come from a transplant donor. The CDR3 DNA reads TGTGCCAGCAGTATTCCGGGACTAGCGGGTGGGTATGAGCAGTTCTTC. It codes for CASSIPGLAGGYEQFF.